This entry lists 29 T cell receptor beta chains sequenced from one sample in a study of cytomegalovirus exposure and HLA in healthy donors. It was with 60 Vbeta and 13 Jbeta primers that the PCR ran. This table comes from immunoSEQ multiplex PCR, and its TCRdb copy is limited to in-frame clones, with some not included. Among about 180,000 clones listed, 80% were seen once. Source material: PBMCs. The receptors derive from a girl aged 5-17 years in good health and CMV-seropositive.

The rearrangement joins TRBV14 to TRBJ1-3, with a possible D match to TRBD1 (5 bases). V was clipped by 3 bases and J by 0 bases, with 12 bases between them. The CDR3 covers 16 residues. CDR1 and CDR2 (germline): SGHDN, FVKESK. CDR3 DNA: TGTGCCAGCAGCCAGGTGACAGTTTTCTCTGGAAACACCATATATTTT. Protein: CASSQVTVFSGNTIYF.

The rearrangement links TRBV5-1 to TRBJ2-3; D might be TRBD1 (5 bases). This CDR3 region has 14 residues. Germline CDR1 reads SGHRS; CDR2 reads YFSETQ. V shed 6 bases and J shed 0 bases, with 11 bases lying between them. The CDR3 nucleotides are TGCGCCAGCACCTTCGACAGTAGCACAGATACGCAGTATTTT. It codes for CASTFDSSTDTQYF.

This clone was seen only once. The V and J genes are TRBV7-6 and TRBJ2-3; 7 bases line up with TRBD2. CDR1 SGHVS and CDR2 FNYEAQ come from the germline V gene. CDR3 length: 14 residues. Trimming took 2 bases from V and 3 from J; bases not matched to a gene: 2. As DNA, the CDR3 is TGTGCCAGCAGCTTATGGGAGGGGACAGATACGCAGTATTTT. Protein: CASSLWEGTDTQYF.

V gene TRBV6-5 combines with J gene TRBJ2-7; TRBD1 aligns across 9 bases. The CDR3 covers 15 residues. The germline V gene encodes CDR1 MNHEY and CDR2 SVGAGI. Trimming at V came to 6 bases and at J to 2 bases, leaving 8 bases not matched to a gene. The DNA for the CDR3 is TGTGCCAGCAGGCTACGACAGGGGGGAGCCTACGAGCAGTACTTC. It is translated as CASRLRQGGAYEQYF.

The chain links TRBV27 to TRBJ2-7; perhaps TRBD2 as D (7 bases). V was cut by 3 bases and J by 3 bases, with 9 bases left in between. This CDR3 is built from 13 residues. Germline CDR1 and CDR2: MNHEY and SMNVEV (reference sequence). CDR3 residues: CASSFRGGYEQYF. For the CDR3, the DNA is TGTGCCAGCAGTTTTAGGGGGGGCTACGAGCAGTACTTC.

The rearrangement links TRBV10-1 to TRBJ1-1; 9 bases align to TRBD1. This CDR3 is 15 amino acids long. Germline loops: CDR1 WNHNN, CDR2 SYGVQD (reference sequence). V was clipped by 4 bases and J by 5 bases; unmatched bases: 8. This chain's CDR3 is CASSVDRGRRTEAFF. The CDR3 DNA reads TGCGCCAGCAGTGTGGACAGGGGAAGAAGAACTGAAGCTTTCTTT.

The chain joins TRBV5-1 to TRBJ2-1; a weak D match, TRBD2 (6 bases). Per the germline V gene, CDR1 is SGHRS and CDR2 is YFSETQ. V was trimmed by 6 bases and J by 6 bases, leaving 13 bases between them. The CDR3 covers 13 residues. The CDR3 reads CASNRDWGNEQFF. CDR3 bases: TGCGCCAGCAACCGGGACTGGGGCAATGAGCAGTTCTTC. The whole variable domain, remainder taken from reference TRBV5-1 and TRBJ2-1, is KAGVTQTPRYLIKTRGQQVTLSCSPISGHRSVSWYQQTPGQGLQFLFEYFSETQRNKGNFPGRFSGRQFSNSRSEMNVSTLELGDSALYLCASNRDWGNEQFFGPGTRLTVL.

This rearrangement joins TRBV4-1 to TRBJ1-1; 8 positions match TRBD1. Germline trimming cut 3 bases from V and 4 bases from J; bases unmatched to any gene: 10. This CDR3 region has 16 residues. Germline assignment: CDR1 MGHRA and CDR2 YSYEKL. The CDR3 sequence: CASSQASGRGLTEAFF. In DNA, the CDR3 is TGCGCCAGCAGCCAGGCATCGGGCAGGGGGCTCACTGAAGCTTTCTTT.

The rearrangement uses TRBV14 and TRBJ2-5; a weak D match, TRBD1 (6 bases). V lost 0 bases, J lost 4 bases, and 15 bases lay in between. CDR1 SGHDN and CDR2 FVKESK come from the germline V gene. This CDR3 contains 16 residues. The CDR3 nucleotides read TGTGCCAGCAGCCAAGACAAGGGGGTGAGGCGAGAGACCCAGTACTTC. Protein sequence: CASSQDKGVRRETQYF.

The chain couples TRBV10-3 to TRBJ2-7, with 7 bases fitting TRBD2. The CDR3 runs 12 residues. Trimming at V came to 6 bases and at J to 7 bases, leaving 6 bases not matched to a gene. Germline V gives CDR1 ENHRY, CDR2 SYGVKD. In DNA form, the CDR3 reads TGTGCCATCAGCGGGAGCGGGAAAGAGCAGTACTTC. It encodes CAISGSGKEQYF.

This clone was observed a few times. CDR3 DNA sequence: TGTGCCAGCAGCTCACCGACAGGGCTAAATGGCTACACCTTC. Translation: CASSSPTGLNGYTF. This rearrangement joins TRBV11-1 to TRBJ1-2; 7 bases fit TRBD1. The CDR3 contains 14 residues. Trimming at V came to 4 bases and at J to 6 bases, leaving 8 bases not matched to a gene. Germline lookup yields CDR1 SGHAT and CDR2 FQDESV (reference sequence).

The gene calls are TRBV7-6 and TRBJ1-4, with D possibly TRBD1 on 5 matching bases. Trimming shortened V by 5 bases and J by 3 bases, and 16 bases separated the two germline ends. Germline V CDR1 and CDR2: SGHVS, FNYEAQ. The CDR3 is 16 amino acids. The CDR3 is CASSVYSRGPNEKLFF. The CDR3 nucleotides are TGTGCCAGCAGCGTTTATTCTAGGGGTCCTAATGAAAAACTGTTTTTT.

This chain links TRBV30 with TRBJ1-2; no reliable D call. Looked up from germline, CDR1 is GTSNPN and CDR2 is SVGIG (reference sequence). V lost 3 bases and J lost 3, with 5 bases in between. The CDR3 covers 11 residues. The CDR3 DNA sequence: TGTGCCTGGAGCCAGGACTATGGCTACACCTTC. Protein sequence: CAWSQDYGYTF.

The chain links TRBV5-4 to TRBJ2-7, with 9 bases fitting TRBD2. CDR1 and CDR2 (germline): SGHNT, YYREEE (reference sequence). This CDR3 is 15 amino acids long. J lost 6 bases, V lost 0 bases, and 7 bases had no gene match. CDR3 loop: CASSLGLAAPVEQYF. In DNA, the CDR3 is TGTGCCAGCAGCTTGGGACTAGCGGCACCGGTCGAGCAGTACTTC. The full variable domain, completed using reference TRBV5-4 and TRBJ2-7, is ETGVTQSPTHLIKTRGQQVTLRCSSQSGHNTVSWYQQALGQGPQFIFQYYREEENGRGNFPPRFSGLQFPNYSSELNVNALELDDSALYLCASSLGLAAPVEQYFGPGTRLTVT.

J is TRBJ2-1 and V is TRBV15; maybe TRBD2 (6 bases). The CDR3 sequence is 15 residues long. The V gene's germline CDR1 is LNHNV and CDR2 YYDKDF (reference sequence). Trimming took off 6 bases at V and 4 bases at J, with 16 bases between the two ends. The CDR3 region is CATSKEGSLYNEQFF. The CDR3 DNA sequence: TGTGCCACCAGTAAGGAGGGGTCCCTTTACAATGAGCAGTTCTTC. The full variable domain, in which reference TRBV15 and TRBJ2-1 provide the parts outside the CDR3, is DAMVIQNPRYQVTQFGKPVTLSCSQTLNHNVMYWYQQKSSQAPKLLFHYYDKDFNNEADTPDNFQSRRPNTSFCFLDIRSPGLGDTAMYLCATSKEGSLYNEQFFGPGTRLTVL.

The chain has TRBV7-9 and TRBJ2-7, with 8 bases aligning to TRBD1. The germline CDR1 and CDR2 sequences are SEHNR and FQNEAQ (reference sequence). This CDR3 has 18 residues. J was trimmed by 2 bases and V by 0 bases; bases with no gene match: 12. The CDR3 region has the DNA TGTGCCAGCAGCTTAGCCGCGCTCTCCGGGACAGGCCCCTACGAGCAGTACTTC. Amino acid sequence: CASSLAALSGTGPYEQYF.

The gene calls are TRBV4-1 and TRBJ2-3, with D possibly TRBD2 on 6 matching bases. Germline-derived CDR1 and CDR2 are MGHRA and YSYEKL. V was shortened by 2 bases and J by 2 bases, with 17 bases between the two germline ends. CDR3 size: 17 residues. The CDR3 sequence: CASSQRPGVGLTDTQYF. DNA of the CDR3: TGCGCCAGCAGCCAAAGACCGGGGGTGGGTCTCACAGATACGCAGTATTTT.

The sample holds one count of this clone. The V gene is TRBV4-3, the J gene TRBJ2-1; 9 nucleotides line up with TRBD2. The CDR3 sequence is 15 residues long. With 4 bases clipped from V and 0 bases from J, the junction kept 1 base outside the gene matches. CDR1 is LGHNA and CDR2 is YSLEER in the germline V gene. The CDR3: CASSPTSGSYNEQFF. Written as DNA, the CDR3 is TGCGCCAGCAGCCCGACTAGCGGCTCCTACAATGAGCAGTTCTTC.

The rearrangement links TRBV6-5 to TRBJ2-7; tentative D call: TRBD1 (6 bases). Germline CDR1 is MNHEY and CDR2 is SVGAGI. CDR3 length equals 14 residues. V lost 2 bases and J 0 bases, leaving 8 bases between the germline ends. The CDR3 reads CASSYNRDSYEQYF. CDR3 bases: TGTGCCAGCAGTTACAACAGGGACTCCTACGAGCAGTACTTC.

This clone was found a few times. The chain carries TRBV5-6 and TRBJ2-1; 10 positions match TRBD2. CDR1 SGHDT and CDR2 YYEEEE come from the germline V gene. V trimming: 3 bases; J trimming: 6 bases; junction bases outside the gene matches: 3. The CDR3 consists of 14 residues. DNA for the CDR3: TGTGCCAGCAGCTCCCTAGCGGGAGTCAATGAGCAGTTCTTC. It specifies CASSSLAGVNEQFF.

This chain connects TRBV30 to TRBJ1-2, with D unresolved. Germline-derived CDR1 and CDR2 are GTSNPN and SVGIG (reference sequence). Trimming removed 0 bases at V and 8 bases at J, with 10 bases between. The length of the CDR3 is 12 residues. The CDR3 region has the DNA TGTGCCTGGAGTGTAGAGGGTAGGGGCTACACCTTC. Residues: CAWSVEGRGYTF.

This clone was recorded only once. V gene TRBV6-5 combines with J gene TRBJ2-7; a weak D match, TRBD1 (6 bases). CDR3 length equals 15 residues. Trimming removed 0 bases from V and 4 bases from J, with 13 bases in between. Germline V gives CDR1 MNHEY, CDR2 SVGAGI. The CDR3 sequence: CASSYSGTFSYEQYF. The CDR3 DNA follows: TGTGCCAGCAGTTACTCCGGGACATTCTCTTACGAGCAGTACTTC.

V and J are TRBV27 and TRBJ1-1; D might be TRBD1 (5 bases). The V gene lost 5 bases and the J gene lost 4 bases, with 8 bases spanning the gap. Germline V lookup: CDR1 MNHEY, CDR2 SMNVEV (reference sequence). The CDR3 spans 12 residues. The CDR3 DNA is TGTGCCAGCAGTGCAGGGCCCACTGAAGCTTTCTTT. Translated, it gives CASSAGPTEAFF.

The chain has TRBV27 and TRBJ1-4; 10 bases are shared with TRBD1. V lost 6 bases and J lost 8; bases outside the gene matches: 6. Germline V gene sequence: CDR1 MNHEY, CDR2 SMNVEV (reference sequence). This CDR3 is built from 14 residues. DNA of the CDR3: TGTGCCAGCAGCCAGACAGGGGGCAAGGAAAAACTGTTTTTT. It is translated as CASSQTGGKEKLFF.

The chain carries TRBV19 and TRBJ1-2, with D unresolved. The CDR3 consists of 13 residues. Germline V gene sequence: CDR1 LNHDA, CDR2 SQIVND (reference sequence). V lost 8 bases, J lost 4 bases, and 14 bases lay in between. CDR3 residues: CASSGGHGYGYTF. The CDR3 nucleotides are TGTGCCAGTTCGGGAGGGCATGGCTATGGCTACACCTTC.

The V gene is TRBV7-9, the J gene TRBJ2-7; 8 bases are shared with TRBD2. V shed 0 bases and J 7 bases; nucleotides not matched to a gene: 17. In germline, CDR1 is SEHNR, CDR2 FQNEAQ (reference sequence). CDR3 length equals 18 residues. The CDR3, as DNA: TGTGCCAGCAGCTTAGCCGGGAAAGCGGGAGTACTTCTACGTGAGCAGTACTTC. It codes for CASSLAGKAGVLLREQYF. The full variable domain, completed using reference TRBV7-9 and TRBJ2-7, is DTGVSQNPRHKITKRGQNVTFRCDPISEHNRLYWYRQTLGQGPEFLTYFQNEAQLEKSRLLSDRFSAERPKGSFSTLEIQRTEQGDSAMYLCASSLAGKAGVLLREQYFGPGTRLTVT.

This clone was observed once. As DNA, the CDR3 is TGTGCCAGCTTCGTGAACACTGAAGCTTTCTTT. Translating it yields CASFVNTEAFF. The gene calls are TRBV7-9 and TRBJ1-1; D gene uncertain. CDR3 size: 11 residues. The V and J ends lost 8 bases and 0 bases respectively, with 4 bases between them. Germline V gives CDR1 SEHNR, CDR2 FQNEAQ (reference sequence). The full variable domain, with the rest looked up from reference TRBV7-9 and TRBJ1-1, is DTGVSQNPRHKITKRGQNVTFRCDPISEHNRLYWYRQTLGQGPEFLTYFQNEAQLEKSRLLSDRFSAERPKGSFSTLEIQRTEQGDSAMYLCASFVNTEAFFGQGTRLTVV.

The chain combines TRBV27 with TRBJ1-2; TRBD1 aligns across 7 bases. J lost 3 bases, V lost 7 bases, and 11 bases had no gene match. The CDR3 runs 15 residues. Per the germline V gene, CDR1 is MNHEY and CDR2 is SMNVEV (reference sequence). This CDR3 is CASKAGGSWYYGYTF. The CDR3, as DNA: TGTGCCAGCAAGGCAGGGGGATCGTGGTACTATGGCTACACCTTC.

The CDR3 DNA reads TGCGCCAGCAGCCAAGACAGGGGGTCTAGAGAAAAACTGTTTTTT. Translated, it gives CASSQDRGSREKLFF. This chain links TRBV4-3 with TRBJ1-4, with 7 bases aligning to TRBD1. V trimming: 0 bases; J trimming: 8 bases; junction bases outside the gene matches: 6. This CDR3 has 15 amino acids. Germline V gene lookup returns CDR1 LGHNA and CDR2 YSLEER.